This T cell receptor (beta chain) emerged from a study of blood T cell repertoires in COVID-19. Turning to the study itself: Samples taken during acute and convalescent COVID-19 were collected in the United States, Italy and Spain. The cDNA or gDNA used as material had been derived from T cells, B-cell-depleted T cells, or PBMCs.

The germline gives CDR1 LGHNA, CDR2 YNFKEQ. CDR3 length: 17 amino acids. The germline V and J ends were trimmed by 0 bases and 2 bases, with 17 bases remaining between them. Source study methods: By means of reference gene primer amplification, nucleated cell counts were estimated. Sequenced by immunoSEQ multiplex PCR; TCRdb stores in-frame clones only, minus some. V and J calls and clone size follow that table, whereas D and trimming were derived from the DNA. The sample records about 65,000 clones, 82% being singletons. Sequencing was performed on peripheral blood. This TCR derives from a human donor in a cohort sampled during active COVID-19. V usage is TRBV4-2 and J usage is TRBJ2-7; maybe TRBD1 (5 bases). The CDR3 loop is CASSQESFPQGTYEQYF. Written as DNA, the CDR3 is TGTGCCAGCAGCCAAGAATCATTCCCCCAGGGTACCTACGAGCAGTACTTC.